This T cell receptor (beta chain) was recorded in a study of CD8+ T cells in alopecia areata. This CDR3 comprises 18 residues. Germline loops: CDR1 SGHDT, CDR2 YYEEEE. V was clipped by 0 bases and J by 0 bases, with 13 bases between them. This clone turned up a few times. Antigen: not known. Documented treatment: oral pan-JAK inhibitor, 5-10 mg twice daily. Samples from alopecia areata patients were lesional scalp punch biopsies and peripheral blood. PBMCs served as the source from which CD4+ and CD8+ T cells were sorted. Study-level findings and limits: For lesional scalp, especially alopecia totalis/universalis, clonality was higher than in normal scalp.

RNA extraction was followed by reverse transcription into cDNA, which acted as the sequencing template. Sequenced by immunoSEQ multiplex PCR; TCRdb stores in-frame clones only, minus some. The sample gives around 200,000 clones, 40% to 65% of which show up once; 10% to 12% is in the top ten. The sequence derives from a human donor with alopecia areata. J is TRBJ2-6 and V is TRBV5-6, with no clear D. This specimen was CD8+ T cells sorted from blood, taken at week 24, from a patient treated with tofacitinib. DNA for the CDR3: TGTGCCAGCAGCTTGGAGGAAGCTCCCCTCTCTGGGGCCAACGTCCTGACTTTC. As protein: CASSLEEAPLSGANVLTF.